The 2 T cell receptor beta chains below all came from one sample that was sequenced in a study of early T cells in non-severe SARS-CoV-2 infection. TCRdb re-derived calls from the 5' RACE reads in MiXCR, one entry per CDR3 protein. The sample has about 98,000 distinct CDR3 sequences; approximately 15% are singletons. The sample comprised whole blood. The source is an adult who was a healthcare worker with PCR-confirmed SARS-CoV-2 infection or an uninfected control (not recorded which).

J is TRBJ1-1 and V is TRBV20-1; weak D call: TRBD1 (5 bases). CDR1 DFQATT and CDR2 SNEGSKA come from the germline V gene (reference sequence). The CDR3 totals 11 residues. CDR3 in amino acids: CASRGPAEAFF. The CDR3 bases are TGCGCCAGTAGGGGACCCGCTGAAGCTTTCTTT.

The genes are TRBV20-1 and TRBJ2-1, with D possibly TRBD2 on 6 matching bases. CDR3 length equals 14 residues. Trimming stripped 2 bases from V and 5 bases from J, with 13 bases between. CDR1 is DFQATT and CDR2 is SNEGSKA in the germline V gene (reference sequence). CDR3 nucleotide sequence: TGCAGTGCTAGAAGTCCTAGCGTCCACAATGAGCAGTTCTTC. Its protein product is CSARSPSVHNEQFF.